The 17 T cell receptor beta chains listed next were all sequenced from one sample in a study of naive and memory T cell subsets. Both TRBC1 and TRBC2 were covered by a beta constant-region primer of two equimolar oligonucleotides. Four rounds of PCR amplified the ligated cDNA using nested alpha and beta constant-region primers plus SP2. Each CDR3 protein gets one entry after TCRdb re-called the UMI-ligation and nested PCR reads with MiXCR. The table lists 100,000 to 150,000 distinct CDR3 sequences, about 36% of them singletons. The sample was central memory CD4+ T cells from blood. Receptor source: a human donor in good health.

The rearrangement joins TRBV7-9 to TRBJ1-2; D unclear. The germline CDR1 and CDR2 sequences are SEHNR and FQNEAQ (reference sequence). V lost 5 bases to trimming and J lost 3 bases, with 16 bases between them. The CDR3 is 15 amino acids. In DNA, the CDR3 is TGTGCCAGCAGCGGACCCACGACATCCGACTATGGCTACACCTTC. Protein: CASSGPTTSDYGYTF.

This clonotype was counted only a few times. The chain uses TRBV19 and TRBJ1-2, with a tentative D call TRBD1 (5 bases). The CDR3 runs 15 residues. Germline V lookup: CDR1 LNHDA, CDR2 SQIVND (reference sequence). The V and J ends lost 10 bases and 4 bases respectively, with 22 bases between them. This CDR3 is CATNRRGGLTYGYTF. CDR3 in DNA: TGTGCCACTAACAGGAGGGGAGGATTGACCTATGGCTACACCTTC.

This clonotype was found many times. The chain uses TRBV4-3 and TRBJ2-4, with 8 bases fitting TRBD2. This CDR3 is built from 16 residues. V lost 0 bases to trimming and J lost 8 bases; unmatched junction nucleotides: 9. Germline V gene data show CDR1 as LGHNA and CDR2 as YSLEER. CDR3: CASSQEFSGGIDIQYF. The CDR3 coding sequence is TGCGCCAGCAGCCAAGAATTTTCGGGAGGGATTGACATTCAGTACTTC.

This clonotype was observed a few times. This chain links TRBV9 with TRBJ2-2; D uncertain. The CDR3 totals 12 residues. Germline V gives CDR1 SGDLS, CDR2 YYNGEE. Deletions cut 1 base from V and 7 bases from J, with 5 bases between. The CDR3 sequence is CASSVFDGELFF. DNA for the CDR3: TGTGCCAGCAGCGTATTCGACGGGGAGCTGTTTTTT. The whole variable domain, remainder taken from reference TRBV9 and TRBJ2-2, is DSGVTQTPKHLITATGQRVTLRCSPRSGDLSVYWYQQSLDQGLQFLIQYYNGEERAKGNILERFSAQQFPDLHSELNLSSLELGDSALYFCASSVFDGELFFGEGSRLTVL.

The gene calls are TRBV20-1 and TRBJ1-2; 8 nucleotides line up with TRBD1. CDR1 is DFQATT and CDR2 is SNEGSKA in the germline V gene (reference sequence). Trimming took 3 bases from V and 3 from J; bases not matched to a gene: 9. The CDR3 consists of 15 residues. The CDR3 DNA is TGCAGTGCTAGCGAAGCAAGGACAGGGTACTATGGCTACACCTTC. It specifies CSASEARTGYYGYTF.

Ten or more counts support this clonotype. CDR3 bases: TGTGCCAGCAGCGGTGGTACCGCCGGAAGAGAGCAGTTCTTC. Protein sequence: CASSGGTAGREQFF. The gene calls are TRBV9 and TRBJ2-1; D unresolved. V was shortened by 3 bases and J by 10 bases, with 17 bases between the two germline ends. The germline CDR1 and CDR2 sequences are SGDLS and YYNGEE. This CDR3 has 14 residues.

This clonotype was recorded a few times. The V call is TRBV7-9, the J call TRBJ2-5, with D perhaps matching TRBD1 or TRBD2 (5 bases each). With 4 bases removed from V and 0 bases from J, the gap between germline ends came to 9 bases. The CDR3 runs 14 residues. Germline V lookup: CDR1 SEHNR, CDR2 FQNEAQ (reference sequence). CDR3 bases: TGTGCCAGCAGCTACCGGGACCACCAAGAGACCCAGTACTTC. It specifies CASSYRDHQETQYF.

This clonotype was observed many times. The V and J genes are TRBV7-6 and TRBJ2-2; D is perhaps TRBD1 or TRBD2 (6 bases each). The CDR3 runs 16 residues. Germline-derived CDR1 and CDR2 are SGHVS and FNYEAQ. Trimming took off 7 bases at V and 1 base at J, with 16 bases between the two ends. This CDR3 is CASKVRAGQNTGELFF. In nucleotides, the CDR3 is TGTGCCAGCAAGGTTAGGGCGGGACAGAACACCGGGGAGCTGTTTTTT.

This chain links TRBV7-9 with TRBJ1-5; D is perhaps TRBD1 (6 bases). The germline V gene encodes CDR1 SEHNR and CDR2 FQNEAQ (reference sequence). CDR3 length: 16 residues. With 7 bases removed from V and 2 bases from J, the gap between germline ends came to 18 bases. CDR3 in amino acids: CASTETGASGNQPQHF. The CDR3 nucleotides are TGTGCCAGCACCGAGACGGGGGCTAGTGGCAATCAGCCCCAGCATTTT.

This clonotype was seen only once. The rearrangement joins TRBV5-5 to TRBJ1-1; D possibly corresponds to TRBD1 (6 bases). The CDR3 has 17 residues. V shed 4 bases and J shed 0 bases, with 19 bases lying between them. The V gene's germline CDR1 is SGHKS and CDR2 YYEKEE (reference sequence). CDR3 DNA sequence: TGTGCCAGCAGCCCGGGGGCATCCCAGAATTTGAACACTGAAGCTTTCTTT. Translating gives CASSPGASQNLNTEAFF. The variable domain in full, completed from reference TRBV5-5 and TRBJ1-1, reads DAGVTQSPTHLIKTRGQQVTLRCSPISGHKSVSWYQQVLGQGPQFIFQYYEKEERGRGNFPDRFSARQFPNYSSELNVNALLLGDSALYLCASSPGASQNLNTEAFFGQGTRLTVV.

The table lists this clonotype with many counts. The chain carries TRBV19 and TRBJ2-7; 9 bases agree with TRBD2. The length of the CDR3 is 13 residues. The V gene's germline CDR1 is LNHDA and CDR2 SQIVND (reference sequence). With 10 bases clipped from V and 5 bases from J, the junction kept 9 bases outside the gene matches. The CDR3 coding sequence is TGTGCCACCGCCCCCCTAGCGGGAAACGAGCAGTACTTC. This codes for CATAPLAGNEQYF.

The chain joins TRBV5-1 to TRBJ1-1; 8 nucleotides line up with TRBD1. This CDR3 has 14 residues. J gave up 7 bases and V 3 bases, and 8 bases lay outside the gene matches. Germline V gene sequence: CDR1 SGHRS, CDR2 YFSETQ. CDR3 nucleotides: TGCGCCAGCAGCTCAACAAGACAGGGGAGTGAAGCTTTCTTT. Protein: CASSSTRQGSEAFF.

This clonotype was picked up a small number of times. The DNA for the CDR3 is TGTGCCAGCAGCTTCCAAGCGGGACCGAATGAGCAGTTCTTC. It is translated as CASSFQAGPNEQFF. The chain carries TRBV7-2 and TRBJ2-1, with TRBD2 identical over 7 bases. V lost 3 bases and J lost 7; bases outside the gene matches: 6. CDR3 length: 14 amino acids. Germline CDR1 SGHTA, CDR2 FQGNSA.

This clonotype was seen repeatedly, ten times or more. The CDR3 DNA reads TGTGCCAGCAGCGTTTCTAGCAGTCTCGACAATGAGCAGTTCTTC. Its protein is CASSVSSSLDNEQFF. The chain is built from TRBV9 and TRBJ2-1; TRBD2 might be the D (5 bases). V dropped 2 bases and J dropped 5 bases, with 14 bases sitting between them. This CDR3 has 15 residues. CDR1 is SGDLS and CDR2 is YYNGEE in the germline V gene.

The V and J genes are TRBV6-5 and TRBJ1-2, with 10 bases lining up with TRBD1. Trimming at V came to 2 bases and at J to 6 bases, leaving 6 bases not matched to a gene. The CDR3 is 15 amino acids. Germline CDR1 is MNHEY and CDR2 is SVGAGI. The CDR3 region is CASSYVGTGADGYTF. The CDR3 region has the DNA TGTGCCAGCAGTTACGTGGGGACAGGGGCTGATGGCTACACCTTC.

This chain connects TRBV28 to TRBJ1-5, with TRBD1 identical over 10 bases. This CDR3 comprises 16 residues. Germline CDR1 reads MDHEN; CDR2 reads SYDVKM. J was trimmed by 7 bases and V by 6 bases; bases with no gene match: 12. The CDR3 nucleotides read TGTGCCAGCAGAGACCGGGACAGGGGCGGAGGCCAGCCCCAGCATTTT. This gives the protein CASRDRDRGGGQPQHF.

This clonotype has a count of ten or more. This sequence joins TRBV2 and TRBJ2-2, with a tentative D call TRBD2 (7 bases). CDR1 is SNHLY, CDR2 FYNNEI, per germline. With 9 bases removed from V and 1 base from J, the gap between germline ends came to 12 bases. This CDR3 is 14 amino acids long. In nucleotides, the CDR3 is TGTGCCAGTCAAAGGGGGGGGAACACCGGGGAGCTGTTTTTT. Protein product: CASQRGGNTGELFF.